Listed here are 9 T cell receptor beta chains from one sample, sequenced in a study of graft-versus-host responses after intestinal transplantation. Only in-frame clones appear in the TCRdb table, and some are missing; sequencing was by immunoSEQ multiplex PCR. Of around 92,000 clones listed, about 82% are singletons. The source material was PBMCs, sampled 255 days after intestinal transplant. These receptors all stem from a human patient who received an intestinal transplant, so some T cells may come from the graft donor.

CDR3 in DNA: TGTGCCAGCAGTCCTGGCAGAGGACTCTATGGCTACACCTTC. This sequence encodes CASSPGRGLYGYTF. The chain recombines TRBV27 with TRBJ1-2; D is undetermined. Looked up from germline, CDR1 is MNHEY and CDR2 is SMNVEV (reference sequence). V lost 5 bases and J 4 bases, leaving 14 bases between the germline ends. The CDR3 runs to 14 residues.

The V call is TRBV5-1, the J call TRBJ2-3; TRBD1 is a possible D gene (5 bases). V was clipped by 6 bases and J by 0 bases, with 20 bases between them. This CDR3 spans 17 amino acids. CDR1 SGHRS and CDR2 YFSETQ come from the germline V gene. CDR3 DNA sequence: TGCGCCAGCACCCGACAGACAGTTGTCGGTAGCACAGATACGCAGTATTTT. Translation gives CASTRQTVVGSTDTQYF.

The rearrangement uses TRBV7-2 and TRBJ1-3; 7 bases are a match to TRBD1. V dropped 4 bases and J dropped 0; count of bases not matched to a gene: 12. Germline assignment: CDR1 SGHTA and CDR2 FQGNSA. The CDR3 sequence is 18 residues long. The CDR3 region is CASSWYRGPLTSGNTIYF. CDR3 nucleotides: TGTGCCAGCAGCTGGTACAGGGGACCCTTAACCTCTGGAAACACCATATATTTT.

J is TRBJ2-1 and V is TRBV28, with D uncertain. V dropped 1 base and J dropped 2 bases, with 9 bases sitting between them. This CDR3 has 15 amino acids. Per the germline V gene, CDR1 is MDHEN and CDR2 is SYDVKM. As DNA, the CDR3 is TGTGCCAGCAGTTTATTTCAAGGAGCCTACAATGAGCAGTTCTTC. Residues: CASSLFQGAYNEQFF.

This chain links TRBV18 with TRBJ2-5; TRBD2 matches at 12 bases. The germline V gene encodes CDR1 KGHSH and CDR2 LQKENI. With V trimmed by 3 bases and J by 5 bases, 7 bases remained unmatched. CDR3 size: 16 residues. Written as DNA, the CDR3 is TGTGCCAGCTCACCTGGACTAGCGGGGTCGGGGGAGACCCAGTACTTC. Protein: CASSPGLAGSGETQYF.

The rearrangement joins TRBV7-3 to TRBJ1-1, with TRBD1 as a possible D gene (6 bases). V lost 4 bases and J 4 bases, leaving 10 bases between the germline ends. Germline V gene lookup returns CDR1 SGHTA and CDR2 FQGTGA. This CDR3 comprises 13 residues. The CDR3 here is CASSSDRTTEAFF. The CDR3 nucleotides read TGTGCCAGCAGCTCCGACAGGACCACTGAAGCTTTCTTT.

This clone was observed once. The gene calls are TRBV28 and TRBJ2-1, with a possible D match to TRBD2 (6 bases). Germline V gene data show CDR1 as MDHEN and CDR2 as SYDVKM. The germline V and J ends were trimmed by 5 bases and 0 bases, with 11 bases remaining between them. This CDR3 has 15 residues. The CDR3 is CASSPGVSSYNEQFF. The CDR3 coding sequence is TGTGCCAGCAGTCCGGGAGTAAGCTCCTACAATGAGCAGTTCTTC.

The V call is TRBV6-1, the J call TRBJ1-1; TRBD1 might be the D (6 bases). Germline CDR1 MNHNS, CDR2 SASEGT. V was clipped by 3 bases and J by 7 bases, with 15 bases between them. This CDR3 has 14 amino acids. CDR3 protein: CASSDIQGFGEAFF. The CDR3 DNA sequence: TGTGCCAGCAGTGACATACAGGGATTCGGTGAAGCTTTCTTT.

This chain uses TRBV5-6 with TRBJ1-3; weak D call: TRBD1 (6 bases). Germline V gene sequence: CDR1 SGHDT, CDR2 YYEEEE. The V end lost 3 bases, the J end lost 4 bases, and 14 bases lay between the germline ends. The CDR3 sequence is 15 residues long. The DNA of the CDR3 is TGTGCCAGCAGCTCCCAGGGGATTTGGGGAAACACCATATATTTT. Protein product: CASSSQGIWGNTIYF.